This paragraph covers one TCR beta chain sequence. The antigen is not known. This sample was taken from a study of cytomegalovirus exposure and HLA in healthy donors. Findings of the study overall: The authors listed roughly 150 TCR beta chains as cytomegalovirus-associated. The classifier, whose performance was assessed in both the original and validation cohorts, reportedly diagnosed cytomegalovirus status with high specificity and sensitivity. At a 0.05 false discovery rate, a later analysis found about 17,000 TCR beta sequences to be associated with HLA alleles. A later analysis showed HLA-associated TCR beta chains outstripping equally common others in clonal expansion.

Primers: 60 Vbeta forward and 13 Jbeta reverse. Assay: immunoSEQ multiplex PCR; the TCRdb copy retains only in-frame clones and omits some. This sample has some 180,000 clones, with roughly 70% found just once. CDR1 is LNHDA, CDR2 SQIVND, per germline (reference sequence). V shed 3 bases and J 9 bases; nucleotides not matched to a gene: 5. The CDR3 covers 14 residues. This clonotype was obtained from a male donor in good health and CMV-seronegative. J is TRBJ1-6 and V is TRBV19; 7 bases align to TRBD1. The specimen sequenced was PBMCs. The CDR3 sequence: CASSMDRRRSPLHF. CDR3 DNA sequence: TGTGCCAGTAGTATGGACAGGAGGCGTTCACCCCTCCACTTT.